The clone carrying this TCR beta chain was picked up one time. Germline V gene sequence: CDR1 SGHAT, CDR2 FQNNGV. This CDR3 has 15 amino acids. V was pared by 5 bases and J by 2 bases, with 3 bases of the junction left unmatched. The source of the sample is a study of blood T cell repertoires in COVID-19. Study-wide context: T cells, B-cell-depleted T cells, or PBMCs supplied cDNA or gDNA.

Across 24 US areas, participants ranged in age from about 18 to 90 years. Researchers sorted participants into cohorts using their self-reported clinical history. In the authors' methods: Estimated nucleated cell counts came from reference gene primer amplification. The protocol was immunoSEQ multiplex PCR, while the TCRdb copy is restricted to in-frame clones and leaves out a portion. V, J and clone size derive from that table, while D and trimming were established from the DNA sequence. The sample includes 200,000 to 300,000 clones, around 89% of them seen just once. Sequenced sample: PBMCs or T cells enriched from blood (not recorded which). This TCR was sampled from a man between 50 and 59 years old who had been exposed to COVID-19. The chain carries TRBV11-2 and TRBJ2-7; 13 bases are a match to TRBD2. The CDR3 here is CASSRGLAGAYEQYF. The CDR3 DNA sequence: TGTGCCAGCAGCCGCGGACTAGCGGGGGCCTACGAGCAGTACTTC.